This T cell receptor beta chain is drawn from a study of blood T cell repertoires in COVID-19. Study details: Italy, Spain and the United States were the sources of the convalescent and acute COVID-19 samples. The analysed material was cDNA or gDNA that came from T cells, B-cell-depleted T cells, or PBMCs.

The CDR3 consists of 14 residues. CDR1 and CDR2 (germline): GTSNPN, SVGIG (reference sequence). With 2 bases clipped from V and 3 bases from J, the junction kept 6 bases outside the gene matches. Per the original data handling: Estimated nucleated cell counts came from reference gene primer amplification. Method: immunoSEQ multiplex PCR; TCRdb's copy keeps in-frame clones and lacks some. V and J calls and clone size are copied from that table; D and trimming were computed from the DNA. The sample shows around 250,000 clones, approximately 77% of them seen only once. This TCR derives from a woman aged 18-29 years with acute or convalescent COVID-19. Sequencing was done on a sample of peripheral blood. This chain links TRBV30 with TRBJ2-7; the match to TRBD1 covers 8 bases. CDR3 residues: CAWSRTGIIYEQYF. DNA for the CDR3: TGTGCCTGGAGTAGGACAGGGATTATCTACGAGCAGTACTTC.